This T cell receptor (beta chain) was found in a study of PD-L1 blockade in urothelial cancer. Study as a whole: Analyses were performed on blood at 3 weeks after treatment start (the second dose) and at 6 weeks.

The protocol was immunoSEQ multiplex PCR, while the TCRdb copy is restricted to in-frame clones and leaves out a portion. The table lists about 36,000 clones, about four fifths of them singletons. The germline CDR1 and CDR2 sequences are MDHEN and SYDVKM. Between the trimmed V and J ends, which lost 5 bases and 2 bases, there was a span of 8 bases. CDR3 size: 13 residues. Time point given: peripheral blood 6 weeks after treatment start. Disease in patients was locally advanced or metastatic urothelial carcinoma. This TCR came from a man aged 35 to 55 with urothelial cancer. The source material was PBMCs, sampled around atezolizumab (anti-PD-L1) treatment. The chain carries TRBV28 and TRBJ2-3; no clear D. CDR3 in amino acids: CASSPVHTDTQYF. CDR3 nucleotides: TGTGCCAGCAGTCCGGTCCACACAGATACGCAGTATTTT.